The 16 T cell receptor beta chains given below trace back to one sample, sequenced in a study of blood T cells in healthy people across ages. A second PCR of about 6 to 12 cycles used a sample-barcoded 5' primer and a J-beta primer mix. TCRdb redid the calling of the 5' RACE reads with MiXCR, one entry per CDR3 protein. This sample has hundreds of thousands of distinct CDR3 sequences, with 20% to 30% found just once. The same specimen was also included in a second study, on T cells of mothers and their children.

Sequencing was done on a sample of blood. These TCRs come from a boy aged 5 to 17 in good health.

The CDR3 spells CSVALGYYGYTF. CDR3 nucleotides: TGCAGCGTTGCCCTTGGATACTATGGCTACACCTTC. The chain is built from TRBV29-1 and TRBJ1-2, with D unresolved. The CDR3 is made up of 12 amino acids. The V gene's germline CDR1 is SQVTM and CDR2 ANQGSEA. V lost 4 bases to trimming and J lost 3 bases, with 9 bases between them.

The chain has TRBV28 and TRBJ2-3, with a possible D match to TRBD2 (5 bases). The CDR3 sequence is 15 residues long. Germline lookup yields CDR1 MDHEN and CDR2 SYDVKM. V dropped 3 bases and J dropped 4 bases, with 14 bases sitting between them. The CDR3 loop is CASSLASRWPDTQYF. For the CDR3, the DNA is TGTGCCAGCAGTTTGGCTAGCAGATGGCCAGATACGCAGTATTTT.

There are a few counts of this clonotype. The V gene is TRBV20-1, the J gene TRBJ1-4; no clear D. From germline, CDR1 is DFQATT and CDR2 SNEGSKA (reference sequence). The CDR3 sequence is 11 residues long. V lost 6 bases and J 11 bases, leaving 13 bases between the germline ends. The CDR3 DNA reads as TGCAGTGCCGGCCCGGCGGGGAAACTGTTTTTT. Translation gives CSAGPAGKLFF.

The V call is TRBV20-1, the J call TRBJ1-1; D is uncertain. V lost 6 bases and J lost 4, with 24 bases in between. The CDR3 is made up of 16 amino acids. The germline V gene has CDR1 DFQATT and CDR2 SNEGSKA (reference sequence). CDR3 in DNA: TGCAGTGCCCCGGGAGAGGGCAGGAGCGTTTTCACTGAAGCTTTCTTT. Translated: CSAPGEGRSVFTEAFF.

This clonotype has a handful of counts. V and J are TRBV5-3 and TRBJ2-7; 8 positions agree with TRBD2. TRBV5-3 is an open reading frame whose function is uncertain. V lost 7 bases, J lost 2 bases, and 5 bases stayed unmatched. The CDR3 length is 13 residues. CDR3 sequence (DNA): TGTGCCAGACTAGCGGGTGGAACCTACGAGCAGTACTTC. Translating it yields CARLAGGTYEQYF.

The chain carries TRBV2 and TRBJ1-1, with TRBD1 as a possible D gene (5 bases). Germline V CDR1 and CDR2: SNHLY, FYNNEI. Trimming took 3 bases from V and 1 from J, leaving 9 bases between them. CDR3 size: 14 residues. This chain's CDR3 is CASSEGRKNTEAFF. The CDR3 DNA reads as TGTGCCAGCAGTGAGGGGCGGAAGAACACTGAAGCTTTCTTT.

This clonotype was detected a few times. The genes are TRBV20-1 and TRBJ1-3; D remains unclear. Trimming pared 1 base from V and 0 bases from J, leaving 10 bases between. This CDR3 comprises 15 residues. Germline V gene data show CDR1 as DFQATT and CDR2 as SNEGSKA (reference sequence). CDR3 sequence (DNA): TGCAGTGCTAGAGTCCCACCTTTCTCTGGAAACACCATATATTTT. Amino acids: CSARVPPFSGNTIYF.

The chain has TRBV7-9 and TRBJ2-1, with D maybe TRBD1 (5 bases). Trimming left V 5 bases short and J 4 bases short, with 21 bases between. CDR3 size: 17 residues. The germline V gene has CDR1 SEHNR and CDR2 FQNEAQ (reference sequence). The CDR3 reads CASSPRWAGPEYNEQFF. DNA of the CDR3: TGTGCCAGCAGCCCCCGTTGGGCAGGGCCCGAATACAATGAGCAGTTCTTC.

The gene calls are TRBV10-3 and TRBJ2-5; perhaps TRBD2 as D (6 bases). The germline V gene encodes CDR1 ENHRY and CDR2 SYGVKD. This CDR3 is built from 14 residues. Trimming shortened V by 3 bases and J by 4 bases, and 12 bases separated the two germline ends. The CDR3 here is CAISDTWGLETQYF. The CDR3, as DNA: TGTGCCATCAGTGACACATGGGGACTAGAGACCCAGTACTTC.

This clonotype came up a few times. The chain couples TRBV4-1 to TRBJ2-5; D possibly corresponds to TRBD2 (5 bases). This CDR3 has 15 residues. V lost 1 base, J lost 0 bases, and 9 bases lay in between. Per germline, CDR1 MGHRA and CDR2 YSYEKL. In nucleotides, the CDR3 is TGCGCCAGCAGCCAAGTACCCGGGGACCAAGAGACCCAGTACTTC. Amino acid sequence: CASSQVPGDQETQYF.

This chain joins TRBV7-6 and TRBJ2-1, with TRBD2 matching over 8 bases. Per the germline V gene, CDR1 is SGHVS and CDR2 is FNYEAQ. With V trimmed by 5 bases and J by 8 bases, 8 bases remained unmatched. The CDR3 is 14 amino acids. The chain's CDR3 is CASSQVAGGDEQFF. CDR3 in DNA: TGTGCCAGCAGCCAGGTCGCGGGGGGCGATGAGCAGTTCTTC.

This clonotype was picked up a small number of times. This chain joins TRBV28 and TRBJ2-1, with 7 bases identical to TRBD2. Judging by the DNA end, TRBJ2-7 fits better; the J call may be wrong. Germline V gene sequence: CDR1 MDHEN, CDR2 SYDVKM. The CDR3 runs 14 residues. The CDR3 nucleotides read TGTGCCAGCAGTTTAGGGGGGGTCCCCTACGAGCAGTACTTC. Its protein product is CASSLGGVPYEQYF.

This clonotype was seen a handful of times. V gene TRBV2 combines with J gene TRBJ2-1; 12 nucleotides match TRBD1. V lost 1 base, J lost 8 bases, and 9 bases stayed unmatched. CDR1 SNHLY and CDR2 FYNNEI come from the germline V gene. This CDR3 region has 17 residues. The CDR3 DNA sequence: TGTGCCAGCAGTGAAGTTAGTAAGGGACAGGGGGCCGATGAGCAGTTCTTC. It yields the protein CASSEVSKGQGADEQFF.

This clonotype appeared a few times. V and J are TRBV18 and TRBJ2-7; 7 bases are a match to TRBD2. CDR1 is KGHSH, CDR2 LQKENI, per germline. The CDR3 loop spans 14 amino acids. V trimming: 3 bases; J trimming: 3 bases; junction bases outside the gene matches: 5. For the CDR3, the DNA is TGTGCCAGCTCACCGAGCGGGGCGTTCTACGAGCAGTACTTC. Its translation is CASSPSGAFYEQYF.

As regards this clonotype: In this CDR3 the conserved last residue, phenylalanine or tryptophan, is missing, so a read error is likely. The J gene is TRBJ2-1, the V gene TRBV27; 9 nucleotides agree with TRBD2. The V gene end was trimmed by 6 bases and the J gene end by 3 bases; junction bases not matched to a gene: 18. The germline CDR1 and CDR2 sequences are MNHEY and SMNVEV (reference sequence). The CDR3 covers 19 residues. Here the CDR3 reads CASSSTGAGGILGYNEQFL. CDR3 coding DNA: TGTGCCAGCAGCTCAACTGGGGCGGGAGGGATTCTTGGCTACAATGAGCAGTTCCTC.

J is TRBJ2-2 and V is TRBV12-3 or TRBV12-4, with no clear D. Trimming shortened V by 7 bases and J by 0 bases, and 9 bases separated the two germline ends. CDR3 length: 14 amino acids. The CDR3 DNA reads as TGTGCCAGCAAACGCCTCGCGAACACCGGGGAGCTGTTTTTT. Protein: CASKRLANTGELFF.